One TCR beta chain is described in this entry. This CDR3 region has 13 residues. From germline, CDR1 is GTSNPN and CDR2 SVGIG (reference sequence). Trimming stripped 1 base from V and 4 bases from J, with 8 bases between. The sample comes from a study of cytomegalovirus exposure and HLA in healthy donors. Researchers ran the PCR with 60 Vbeta and 13 Jbeta primers. Assay: immunoSEQ multiplex PCR; the TCRdb copy retains only in-frame clones and omits some. The repertoire includes nearly 200,000 clones, over 65% of them detected once, and roughly 0.1% sits in the top ten. This chain uses TRBV30 with TRBJ1-5, with D maybe TRBD1 (6 bases). Sequencing was carried out using PBMCs. The sequence was collected from a boy aged 2 to 10 in good health and CMV-seronegative. The DNA for the CDR3 is TGTGCCTGGAGTGGACAGGAGAATCAGCCCCAGCATTTT. Its protein product is CAWSGQENQPQHF.